This entry lists 8 T cell receptor beta chains sequenced from one sample in a study of blood T cell repertoires in COVID-19. Sequencing used immunoSEQ multiplex PCR; TCRdb keeps in-frame clones, though not all of them. The profile shows over 75,000 clones, around four fifths of them singletons. The sequenced sample consisted of peripheral blood. The receptors stem from a human donor in a cohort sampled during active COVID-19.

This chain connects TRBV7-3 to TRBJ1-1; perhaps TRBD1 as D (6 bases). Deletions cut 2 bases from V and 9 bases from J, with 19 bases between. The germline gives CDR1 SGHTA, CDR2 FQGTGA. The CDR3 sequence is 15 residues long. CDR3 sequence reads: CASSLSPTGSAQAFF. The CDR3 DNA follows: TGTGCCAGCAGCTTATCCCCGACAGGTTCTGCCCAAGCTTTCTTT.

The J gene is TRBJ2-2, the V gene TRBV12-3 or TRBV12-4; 7 bases align to TRBD2. The CDR3 length is 13 residues. V lost 5 bases, J lost 7 bases, and 4 bases stayed unmatched. CDR3 protein: CASSPGGGGELFF. DNA of the CDR3: TGTGCCAGCAGTCCGGGGGGAGGCGGGGAGCTGTTTTTT.

The chain has TRBV28 and TRBJ1-1; 10 bases fit TRBD1. There are 16 residues in the CDR3. Trimming cost V 5 bases and J 5 bases; bases outside gene matches: 11. The germline V gene has CDR1 MDHEN and CDR2 SYDVKM. The CDR3 is CASSPSGQGWGTEAFF. In nucleotides, the CDR3 is TGTGCCAGCAGTCCCTCGGGACAGGGGTGGGGAACTGAAGCTTTCTTT. Complete variable domain (other parts from reference TRBV28 and TRBJ1-1): DVKVTQSSRYLVKRTGEKVFLECVQDMDHENMFWYRQDPGLGLRLIYFSYDVKMKEKGDIPEGYSVSREKKERFSLILESASTNQTSMYLCASSPSGQGWGTEAFFGQGTRLTVV.

There are a few counts of this clone. The gene calls are TRBV28 and TRBJ2-7; weak D call: TRBD1 (6 bases). CDR1 is MDHEN, CDR2 SYDVKM, per germline. CDR3 length: 14 amino acids. V was cut by 8 bases and J by 1 base, with 15 bases left in between. CDR3 residues: CASEGDGLSYEQYF. The CDR3 nucleotides are TGTGCCAGCGAGGGGGACGGACTGTCCTACGAGCAGTACTTC.

This chain connects TRBV7-9 to TRBJ1-3, with D perhaps TRBD1 (5 bases). This CDR3 is 17 amino acids long. V lost 1 base, J lost 1 base, and 14 bases lay in between. Per the germline V gene, CDR1 is SEHNR and CDR2 is FQNEAQ (reference sequence). In nucleotides, the CDR3 is TGTGCCAGCAGCTTAGAGGCAGGGAAACAGTCTGGAAACACCATATATTTT. Its protein is CASSLEAGKQSGNTIYF.

This sequence joins TRBV19 and TRBJ1-6; D gene unclear. The germline V gene encodes CDR1 LNHDA and CDR2 SQIVND (reference sequence). The CDR3 length is 12 residues. Trimming took off 4 bases at V and 13 bases at J, with 11 bases between the two ends. The CDR3 loop is CASSTLGGPLHF. CDR3 nucleotides: TGTGCCAGTAGTACCCTCGGAGGTCCCCTCCACTTT. Supplemented by reference TRBV19 and TRBJ1-6, the full variable domain reads DGGITQSPKYLFRKEGQNVTLSCEQNLNHDAMYWYRQDPGQGLRLIYYSQIVNDFQKGDIAEGYSVSREKKESFPLTVTSAQKNPTAFYLCASSTLGGPLHFGNGTRLTVT.

V is TRBV15 and J is TRBJ1-2; D is possibly TRBD1 (6 bases). The germline V gene has CDR1 LNHNV and CDR2 YYDKDF (reference sequence). The CDR3 covers 15 residues. Trimming pared 3 bases from V and 7 bases from J, leaving 18 bases between. The CDR3 spells CATSRDGQLIGGYTF. CDR3 bases: TGTGCCACCAGCAGGGATGGACAGCTAATTGGTGGCTACACCTTC. The full variable domain, with the rest looked up from reference TRBV15 and TRBJ1-2, is DAMVIQNPRYQVTQFGKPVTLSCSQTLNHNVMYWYQQKSSQAPKLLFHYYDKDFNNEADTPDNFQSRRPNTSFCFLDIRSPGLGDTAMYLCATSRDGQLIGGYTFGSGTRLTVV.

The sample holds a few counts of this clone. The chain is built from TRBV18 and TRBJ2-1; D perhaps matches TRBD1 (5 bases). Germline CDR1 KGHSH, CDR2 LQKENI. V was pared by 2 bases and J by 5 bases, with 10 bases between. This CDR3 has 14 residues. The DNA for the CDR3 is TGTGCCAGCTCACCAAAGGGGCAGAACAATGAGCAGTTCTTC. This codes for CASSPKGQNNEQFF. The whole variable domain, filled in from reference TRBV18 and TRBJ2-1, reads NAGVMQNPRHLVRRRGQEARLRCSPMKGHSHVYWYRQLPEEGLKFMVYLQKENIIDESGMPKERFSAEFPKEGPSILRIQQVVRGDSAAYFCASSPKGQNNEQFFGPGTRLTVL.